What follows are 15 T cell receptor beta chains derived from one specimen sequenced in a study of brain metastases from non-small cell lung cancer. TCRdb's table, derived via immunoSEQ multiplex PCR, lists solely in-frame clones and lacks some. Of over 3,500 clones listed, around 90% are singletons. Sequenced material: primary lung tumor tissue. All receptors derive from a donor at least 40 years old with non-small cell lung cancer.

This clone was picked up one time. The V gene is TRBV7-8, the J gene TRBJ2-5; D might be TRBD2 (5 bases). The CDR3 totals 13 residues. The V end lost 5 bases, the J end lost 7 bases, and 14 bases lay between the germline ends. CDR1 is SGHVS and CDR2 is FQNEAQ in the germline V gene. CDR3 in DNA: TGTGCCAGCAGCACAAGCTCCGGAGGGACCCAGTACTTC. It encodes CASSTSSGGTQYF.

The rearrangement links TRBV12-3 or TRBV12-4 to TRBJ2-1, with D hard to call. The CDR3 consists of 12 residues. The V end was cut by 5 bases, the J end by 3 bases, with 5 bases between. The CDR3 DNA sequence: TGTGCCAGCAGTCTCGGCTACAATGAGCAGTTCTTC. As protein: CASSLGYNEQFF.

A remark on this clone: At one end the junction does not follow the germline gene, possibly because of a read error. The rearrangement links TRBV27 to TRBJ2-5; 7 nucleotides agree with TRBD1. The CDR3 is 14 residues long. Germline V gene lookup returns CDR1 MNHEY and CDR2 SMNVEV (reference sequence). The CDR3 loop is CTSRDRGRMETQYF. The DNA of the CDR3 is TGTACCAGCAGAGATAGGGGGCGCATGGAGACCCAGTACTTC.

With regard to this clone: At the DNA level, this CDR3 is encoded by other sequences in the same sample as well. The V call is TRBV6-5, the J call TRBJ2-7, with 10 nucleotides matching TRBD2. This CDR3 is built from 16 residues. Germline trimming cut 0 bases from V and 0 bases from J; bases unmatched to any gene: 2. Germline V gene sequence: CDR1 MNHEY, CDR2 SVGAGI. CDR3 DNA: TGTGCCAGCAGTTACTCGACTAGCGGGTCCTCCTACGAGCAGTACTTC. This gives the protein CASSYSTSGSSYEQYF.

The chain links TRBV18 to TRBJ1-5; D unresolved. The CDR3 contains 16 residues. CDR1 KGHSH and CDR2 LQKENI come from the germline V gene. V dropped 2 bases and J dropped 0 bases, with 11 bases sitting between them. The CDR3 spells CASSPVIQSSNQPQHF. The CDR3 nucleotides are TGTGCCAGCTCACCAGTAATCCAGAGTAGCAATCAGCCCCAGCATTTT.

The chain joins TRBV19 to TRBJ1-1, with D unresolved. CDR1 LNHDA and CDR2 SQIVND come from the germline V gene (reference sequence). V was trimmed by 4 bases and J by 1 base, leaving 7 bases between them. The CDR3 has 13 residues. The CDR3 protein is CASSKRQNTEAFF. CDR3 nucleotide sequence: TGTGCCAGTAGTAAGCGACAGAACACTGAAGCTTTCTTT. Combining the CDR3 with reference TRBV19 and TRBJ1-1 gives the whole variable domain DGGITQSPKYLFRKEGQNVTLSCEQNLNHDAMYWYRQDPGQGLRLIYYSQIVNDFQKGDIAEGYSVSREKKESFPLTVTSAQKNPTAFYLCASSKRQNTEAFFGQGTRLTVV.

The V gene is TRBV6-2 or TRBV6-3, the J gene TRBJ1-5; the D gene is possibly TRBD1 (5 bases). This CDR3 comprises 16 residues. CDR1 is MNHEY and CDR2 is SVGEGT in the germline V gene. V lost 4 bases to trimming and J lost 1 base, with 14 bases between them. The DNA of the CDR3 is TGTGCCAGCAGTTCCCCGGCAGGGCAAAGCAATCAGCCCCAGCATTTT. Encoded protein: CASSSPAGQSNQPQHF.

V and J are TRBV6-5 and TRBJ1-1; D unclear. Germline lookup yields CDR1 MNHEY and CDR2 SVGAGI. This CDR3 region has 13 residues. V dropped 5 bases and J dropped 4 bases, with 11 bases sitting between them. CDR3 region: CASSTDFFTEAFF. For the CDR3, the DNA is TGTGCCAGCAGTACGGACTTTTTCACTGAAGCTTTCTTT.

In nucleotides, the CDR3 is TGTGCCACCAGCAGGAACACAGATACGCAGTATTTT. This sequence encodes CATSRNTDTQYF. The chain joins TRBV24-1 to TRBJ2-3; D remains ambiguous. Germline V gene data show CDR1 as KGHDR and CDR2 as SFDVKD. V was clipped by 7 bases and J by 2 bases, with 6 bases between them. The CDR3 is made up of 12 amino acids.

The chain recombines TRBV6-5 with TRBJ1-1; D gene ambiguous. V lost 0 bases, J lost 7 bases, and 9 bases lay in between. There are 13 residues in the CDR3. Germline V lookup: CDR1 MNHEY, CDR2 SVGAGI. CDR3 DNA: TGTGCCAGCAGTTACTCCCGACGGGATGAAGCTTTCTTT. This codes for CASSYSRRDEAFF.

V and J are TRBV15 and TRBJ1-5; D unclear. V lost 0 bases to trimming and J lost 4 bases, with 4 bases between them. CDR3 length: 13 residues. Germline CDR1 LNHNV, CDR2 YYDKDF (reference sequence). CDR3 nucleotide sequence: TGTGCCACCAGCAGAGAACGGAATCAGCCCCAGCATTTT. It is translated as CATSRERNQPQHF.

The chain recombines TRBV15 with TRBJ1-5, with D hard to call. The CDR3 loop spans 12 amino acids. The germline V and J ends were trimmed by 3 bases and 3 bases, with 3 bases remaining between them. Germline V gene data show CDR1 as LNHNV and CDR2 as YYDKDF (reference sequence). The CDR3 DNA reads TGTGCCACCAGCAGGAACAATCAGCCCCAGCATTTT. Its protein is CATSRNNQPQHF.

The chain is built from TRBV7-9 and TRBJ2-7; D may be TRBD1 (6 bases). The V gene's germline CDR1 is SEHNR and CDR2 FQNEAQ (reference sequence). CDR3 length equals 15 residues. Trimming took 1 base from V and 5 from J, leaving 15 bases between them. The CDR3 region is CASSLGQGTYDEQYF. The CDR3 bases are TGTGCCAGCAGCTTAGGTCAGGGGACCTACGACGAGCAGTACTTC.

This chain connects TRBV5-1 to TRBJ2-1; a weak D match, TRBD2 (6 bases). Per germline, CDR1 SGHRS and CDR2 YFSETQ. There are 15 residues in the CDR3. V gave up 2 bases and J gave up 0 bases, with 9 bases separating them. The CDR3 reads CASSFSGSSYNEQFF. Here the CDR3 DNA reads TGCGCCAGCAGCTTTAGCGGTAGCTCCTACAATGAGCAGTTCTTC.

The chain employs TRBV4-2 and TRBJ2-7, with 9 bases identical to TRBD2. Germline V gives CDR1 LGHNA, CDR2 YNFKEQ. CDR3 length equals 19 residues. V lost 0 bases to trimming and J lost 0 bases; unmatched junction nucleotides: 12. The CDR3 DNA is TGTGCCAGCAGCCAAGATCTGGACAAGTGGCGGGAGGGCTCCTACGAGCAGTACTTC. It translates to CASSQDLDKWREGSYEQYF.